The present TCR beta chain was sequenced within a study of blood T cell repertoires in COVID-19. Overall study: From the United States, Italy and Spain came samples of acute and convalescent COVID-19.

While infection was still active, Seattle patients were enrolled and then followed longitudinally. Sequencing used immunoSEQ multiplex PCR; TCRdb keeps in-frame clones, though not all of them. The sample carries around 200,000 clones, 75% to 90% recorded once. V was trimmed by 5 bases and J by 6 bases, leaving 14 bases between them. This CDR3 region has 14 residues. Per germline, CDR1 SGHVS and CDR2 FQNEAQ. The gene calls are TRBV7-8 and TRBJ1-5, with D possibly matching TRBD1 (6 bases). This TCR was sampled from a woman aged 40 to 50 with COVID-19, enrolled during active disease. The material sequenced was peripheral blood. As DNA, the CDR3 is TGTGCCAGCAGCCTAGGGGGGGATGGTCAGCCCCAGCATTTT. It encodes CASSLGGDGQPQHF. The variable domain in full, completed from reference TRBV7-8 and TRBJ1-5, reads GAGVSQSPRYKVAKRGQDVALRCDPISGHVSLFWYQQALGQGPEFLTYFQNEAQLDKSGLPSDRFFAERPEGSVSTLKIQRTQQEDSAVYLCASSLGGDGQPQHFGDGTRLSIL.